What follows is one T cell receptor beta chain and its context. Its specificity is unknown. Produced via immunoSEQ multiplex PCR; TCRdb's table is partial and in-frame only. The profile shows about a million clones, roughly 80% of them singletons. The source of the sample is a study of shared clonotypes between healthy human individuals. Across the study: CD4 naive cells filled three plates per donor, CD4 memory three, CD8 naive two and CD8 memory one. Study results and caveats: Relative to clonotypes present in all four donors, those not shared had lower generation probabilities.

This CDR3 contains 14 residues. This sequence joins TRBV21-1 and TRBJ1-1; the table's D call of TRBD1 was not tested on the DNA. TRBV21-1 is shown as a pseudogene. Sequenced material: memory CD4+ T cells from PBMCs. Subset of the sample: CD45RA-negative fraction. The TCR originated in a young man in good health. Some clones in this sample may be carry-over from other donors' samples. As DNA, the CDR3 is TGTGCCAGCAATAAGGGGAACATGAACACTGAAGCTTTCTTT. As protein: CASNKGNMNTEAFF.